These 22 T cell receptor beta chains were all obtained from the same sample, sequenced in a study of blood T cell repertoires in COVID-19. The repertoire was sequenced with immunoSEQ multiplex PCR; TCRdb's copy has only in-frame clones and lacks some. The table has roughly 250,000 clones, 70% to 90% seen once. What was sequenced was PBMCs or T cells enriched from blood (not recorded which). Every receptor here comes from a woman in her 40s with acute COVID-19.

This clone was counted only a few times. V gene TRBV19 combines with J gene TRBJ1-4, with 7 bases that match TRBD1. Germline assignment: CDR1 LNHDA and CDR2 SQIVND (reference sequence). The J segment lost 6 bases and the V segment lost 5 bases, leaving 6 bases of the junction unmatched. This CDR3 spans 14 amino acids. This CDR3 is CASSSTGTDEKLFF. CDR3 coding DNA: TGTGCCAGTAGTTCGACAGGGACCGATGAAAAACTGTTTTTT.

For the CDR3, the DNA is TGTGCCAGCAGCTCCCGACAGGGCCATAATTCACCCCTCCACTTT. It translates to CASSSRQGHNSPLHF. The chain combines TRBV7-9 with TRBJ1-6; 7 bases fit TRBD1. The germline V gene encodes CDR1 SEHNR and CDR2 FQNEAQ (reference sequence). This CDR3 is built from 15 residues. V shed 4 bases, J shed 5 bases, and the junction held 5 bases outside the gene matches.

The chain links TRBV12-3 or TRBV12-4 to TRBJ2-1, with D maybe TRBD1 (6 bases). This CDR3 is 13 amino acids long. V lost 7 bases to trimming and J lost 1 base, with 8 bases between them. CDR3 sequence: CASNTGSYNEQFF. The CDR3 region has the DNA TGTGCCAGCAATACAGGGTCCTACAATGAGCAGTTCTTC.

CDR3 sequence (DNA): TGTGCCAGCAGTGAGCCAGGGATTAATGAAAAACTGTTTTTT. Protein sequence: CASSEPGINEKLFF. J is TRBJ1-4 and V is TRBV2; D possibly corresponds to TRBD1 (5 bases). The germline V gene has CDR1 SNHLY and CDR2 FYNNEI. Trimming took 3 bases from V and 4 from J, leaving 9 bases between them. The CDR3 runs to 14 residues.

V usage is TRBV4-2 and J usage is TRBJ2-7; a possible D gene is TRBD2 (5 bases). From germline, CDR1 is LGHNA and CDR2 YNFKEQ. This CDR3 is 16 amino acids long. Trimming pared 0 bases from V and 2 bases from J, leaving 14 bases between. Written as DNA, the CDR3 is TGTGCCAGCAGCCAAGATAATAGCGAGAACACCTACGAGCAGTACTTC. This gives the protein CASSQDNSENTYEQYF.

This sequence joins TRBV25-1 and TRBJ2-5; TRBD1 aligns across 8 bases. Germline V gene lookup returns CDR1 MGHDK and CDR2 SYGVNS. There are 16 residues in the CDR3. Trimming cost V 3 bases and J 0 bases; bases outside gene matches: 6. The CDR3 DNA is TGTGCCAGCAGTGACCCGGGACAGGATAACCAAGAGACCCAGTACTTC. Translated: CASSDPGQDNQETQYF.

V and J are TRBV30 and TRBJ1-6, with TRBD1 identical over 7 bases. V lost 2 bases and J lost 5; bases outside the gene matches: 6. CDR1 and CDR2 (germline): GTSNPN, SVGIG (reference sequence). CDR3 length: 15 amino acids. The CDR3: CAWSFDREDNSPLHF. Written as DNA, the CDR3 is TGTGCCTGGAGTTTCGACAGGGAGGATAATTCACCCCTCCACTTT.

This sequence joins TRBV19 and TRBJ2-5; weak D call: TRBD1 (5 bases). Per germline, CDR1 LNHDA and CDR2 SQIVND (reference sequence). This CDR3 comprises 17 residues. Trimming took 7 bases from V and 0 from J, leaving 21 bases between them. CDR3 coding DNA: TGTGCCAGTAAAAAAAGTAGTTGGACACTGTACCAAGAGACCCAGTACTTC. Encoded protein: CASKKSSWTLYQETQYF. Full variable domain (remainder filled in from reference TRBV19 and TRBJ2-5): DGGITQSPKYLFRKEGQNVTLSCEQNLNHDAMYWYRQDPGQGLRLIYYSQIVNDFQKGDIAEGYSVSREKKESFPLTVTSAQKNPTAFYLCASKKSSWTLYQETQYFGPGTRLLVL.

This rearrangement joins TRBV15 to TRBJ2-2, with TRBD2 matching 9 bases. The CDR3 consists of 18 residues. Looked up from germline, CDR1 is LNHNV and CDR2 is YYDKDF (reference sequence). Unmatched junction bases numbered 11, after V lost 5 bases and J lost 1 base. CDR3 DNA sequence: TGTGCCACCAGCGGTTTCCGAAGCGGGAGGTTGAACACCGGGGAGCTGTTTTTT. As protein: CATSGFRSGRLNTGELFF.

The count of this clone is one. The V call is TRBV9, the J call TRBJ2-3, with 9 bases fitting TRBD2. Germline V gene lookup returns CDR1 SGDLS and CDR2 YYNGEE. CDR3 length: 17 residues. Losses at the gene ends were 3 bases for V and 6 bases for J; bases not matched to a gene: 14. CDR3 bases: TGTGCCAGCAGCGCCCTAGCCGTTGCGGGAGGGTGGGATACGCAGTATTTT. Protein product: CASSALAVAGGWDTQYF.

The chain recombines TRBV5-1 with TRBJ2-7; maybe TRBD1 (6 bases). The CDR3 is 15 amino acids. In germline, CDR1 is SGHRS, CDR2 YFSETQ. The V end was cut by 1 base, the J end by 5 bases, with 16 bases between. CDR3 nucleotides: TGCGCCAGCAGCTTGTTACAGGGTAATGTCCACGAGCAGTACTTC. Translation: CASSLLQGNVHEQYF.

The rearrangement links TRBV9 to TRBJ1-3; the D is unclear. The CDR3 spans 14 residues. The germline V gene has CDR1 SGDLS and CDR2 YYNGEE. Trimming shortened V by 1 base and J by 4 bases, and 9 bases separated the two germline ends. CDR3 sequence: CASSVTTEGNTIYF. The CDR3 DNA follows: TGTGCCAGCAGCGTAACCACTGAAGGAAACACCATATATTTT.

The genes are TRBV9 and TRBJ2-7; 7 bases are shared with TRBD2. CDR3 length: 14 amino acids. Germline V gene sequence: CDR1 SGDLS, CDR2 YYNGEE. Losses at the gene ends were 4 bases for V and 1 base for J; bases not matched to a gene: 5. The chain's CDR3 is CASSLSGGSYEQYF. Here the CDR3 DNA reads TGTGCCAGCAGCCTATCGGGAGGTTCCTACGAGCAGTACTTC. Complete variable domain (other parts from reference TRBV9 and TRBJ2-7): DSGVTQTPKHLITATGQRVTLRCSPRSGDLSVYWYQQSLDQGLQFLIQYYNGEERAKGNILERFSAQQFPDLHSELNLSSLELGDSALYFCASSLSGGSYEQYFGPGTRLTVT.

The chain has TRBV29-1 and TRBJ1-2; D might be TRBD1 (5 bases). V was cut by 4 bases and J by 1 base, with 7 bases left in between. The V gene's germline CDR1 is SQVTM and CDR2 ANQGSEA. The CDR3 loop spans 12 amino acids. CDR3 amino acids: CSVAQGNYGYTF. As DNA, the CDR3 is TGCAGCGTTGCCCAGGGTAACTATGGCTACACCTTC.

This clone was seen only once. The V gene is TRBV3-1 (or the pseudogene TRBV3-2), the J gene TRBJ1-2; perhaps TRBD1 as D (6 bases). The CDR3 covers 15 residues. CDR1 LGHDT and CDR2 YNNKEL come from the germline V gene (reference sequence). V shed 4 bases and J shed 7 bases, with 19 bases lying between them. The CDR3 region is CASSLTTGGAGGYTF. Written as DNA, the CDR3 is TGTGCCAGCAGCCTAACGACTGGGGGCGCGGGTGGCTACACCTTC.

The CDR3 nucleotides read TGTGCCAGCAGCCTCAATGAGCAGTTCTTC. The encoded protein is CASSLNEQFF. V gene TRBV12-3 or TRBV12-4 combines with J gene TRBJ2-1; no clear D. The CDR3 has 10 residues. The germline V and J ends were trimmed by 6 bases and 6 bases, with 3 bases remaining between them.

The genes are TRBV18 and TRBJ2-5; 7 bases map to TRBD2. This CDR3 has 16 residues. Per germline, CDR1 KGHSH and CDR2 LQKENI. The J segment lost 5 bases and the V segment lost 0 bases, leaving 9 bases of the junction unmatched. The CDR3 nucleotides read TGTGCCAGCTCACCACCGGTAGGCGGGAGAGGTGAGACCCAGTACTTC. It translates to CASSPPVGGRGETQYF. The full variable domain, its missing parts supplied by reference TRBV18 and TRBJ2-5, is NAGVMQNPRHLVRRRGQEARLRCSPMKGHSHVYWYRQLPEEGLKFMVYLQKENIIDESGMPKERFSAEFPKEGPSILRIQQVVRGDSAAYFCASSPPVGGRGETQYFGPGTRLLVL.

The chain joins TRBV7-9 to TRBJ1-4; a weak D match, TRBD1 (5 bases). The ends were cut back, 0 bases at V and 7 bases at J, with 6 bases in the middle. Looked up from germline, CDR1 is SEHNR and CDR2 is FQNEAQ (reference sequence). The CDR3 runs to 13 residues. The CDR3 sequence is CASSLAGVEKLFF. DNA for the CDR3: TGTGCCAGCAGCTTAGCAGGGGTTGAAAAACTGTTTTTT.

This clone occurred a few times. V gene TRBV11-3 combines with J gene TRBJ1-1, with a weak D call TRBD1 (5 bases). V was shortened by 2 bases and J by 4 bases, with 14 bases between the two germline ends. This CDR3 has 15 residues. Germline values: CDR1 SGHNT, CDR2 YENEEA. CDR3 sequence (DNA): TGTGCCAGCAGCTTACGGGGGACCCGGGGCACTGAAGCTTTCTTT. It is translated as CASSLRGTRGTEAFF.

As concerns this clone: A junction end diverges from the germline sequence, so it may reflect a read error. The J gene is TRBJ1-4, the V gene TRBV28, with D uncertain. The CDR3 contains 12 residues. Germline V gene data show CDR1 as MDHEN and CDR2 as SYDVKM. CDR3 sequence (DNA): TGTGCCAGCAGGGGAGAGAATGGAAAACTGTTTTTT. This codes for CASRGENGKLFF.

This chain connects TRBV7-9 to TRBJ2-7; D gene unclear. V was pared by 8 bases and J by 2 bases, with 10 bases between. The CDR3 runs to 12 residues. Germline lookup yields CDR1 SEHNR and CDR2 FQNEAQ (reference sequence). CDR3 in amino acids: CASSKRPYEQYF. CDR3 sequence (DNA): TGTGCCAGCTCCAAACGTCCCTACGAGCAGTACTTC.

This chain uses TRBV6-5 with TRBJ2-7; the D is unclear. V shed 2 bases and J shed 6 bases, with 11 bases lying between them. The CDR3 has 13 residues. The germline gives CDR1 MNHEY, CDR2 SVGAGI. In DNA, the CDR3 is TGTGCCAGCAGTTACACCCCCTTCGGCGAGCAGTACTTC. Residues: CASSYTPFGEQYF.